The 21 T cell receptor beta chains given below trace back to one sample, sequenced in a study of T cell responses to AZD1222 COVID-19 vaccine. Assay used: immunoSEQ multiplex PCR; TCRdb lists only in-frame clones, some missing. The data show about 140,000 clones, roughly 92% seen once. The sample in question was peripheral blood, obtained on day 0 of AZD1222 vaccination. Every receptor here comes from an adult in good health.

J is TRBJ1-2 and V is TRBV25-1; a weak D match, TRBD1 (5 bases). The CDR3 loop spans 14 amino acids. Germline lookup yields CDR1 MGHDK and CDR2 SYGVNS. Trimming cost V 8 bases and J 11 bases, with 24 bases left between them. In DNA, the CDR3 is TGTGCCAGCGGGGCCACTTCCTTGTCAGGAGGGTACACCTTC. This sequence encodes CASGATSLSGGYTF.

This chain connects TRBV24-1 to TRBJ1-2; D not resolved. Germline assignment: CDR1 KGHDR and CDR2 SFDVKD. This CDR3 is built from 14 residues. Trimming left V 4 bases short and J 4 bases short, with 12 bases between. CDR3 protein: CATSDPRVGYGYTF. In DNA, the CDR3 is TGTGCCACCAGTGACCCGCGAGTTGGCTATGGCTACACCTTC.

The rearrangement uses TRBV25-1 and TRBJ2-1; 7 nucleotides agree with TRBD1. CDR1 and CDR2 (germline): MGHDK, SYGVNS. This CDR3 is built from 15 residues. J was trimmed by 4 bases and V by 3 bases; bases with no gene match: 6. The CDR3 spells CASSDLDRTYNEQFF. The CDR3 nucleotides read TGTGCCAGCAGTGATCTGGACAGGACGTACAATGAGCAGTTCTTC.

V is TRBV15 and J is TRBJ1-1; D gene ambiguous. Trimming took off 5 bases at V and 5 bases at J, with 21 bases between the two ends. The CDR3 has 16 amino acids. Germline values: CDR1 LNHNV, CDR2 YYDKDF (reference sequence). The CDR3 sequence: CATSPKSVLRRTEAFF. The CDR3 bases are TGTGCCACCAGCCCCAAAAGCGTCCTAAGGAGAACTGAAGCTTTCTTT.

CDR3 nucleotides: TGTGCCAGCAGCCGGGCTCCAAGCTCCTACGAGCAGTACTTC. This encodes CASSRAPSSYEQYF. V gene TRBV2 combines with J gene TRBJ2-7; D ambiguous. V was cut by 6 bases and J by 0 bases, with 12 bases left in between. This CDR3 spans 14 amino acids. In germline, CDR1 is SNHLY, CDR2 FYNNEI.

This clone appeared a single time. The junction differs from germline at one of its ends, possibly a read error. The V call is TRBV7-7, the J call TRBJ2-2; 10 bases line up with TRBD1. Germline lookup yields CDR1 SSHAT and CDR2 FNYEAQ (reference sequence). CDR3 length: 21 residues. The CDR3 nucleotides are TGTGCTAGCAGCCCCAGGTTTGGGACAGGGGCTGCCGGAGGGAACACCGGGGAGCTGTTTTTT. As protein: CASSPRFGTGAAGGNTGELFF.

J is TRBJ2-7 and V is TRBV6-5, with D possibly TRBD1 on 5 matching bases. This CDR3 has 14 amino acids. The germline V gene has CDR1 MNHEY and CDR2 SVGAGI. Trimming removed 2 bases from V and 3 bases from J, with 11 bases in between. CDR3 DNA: TGTGCCAGCAGTTACCAAGGGGCTAACTACGAGCAGTACTTC. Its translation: CASSYQGANYEQYF.

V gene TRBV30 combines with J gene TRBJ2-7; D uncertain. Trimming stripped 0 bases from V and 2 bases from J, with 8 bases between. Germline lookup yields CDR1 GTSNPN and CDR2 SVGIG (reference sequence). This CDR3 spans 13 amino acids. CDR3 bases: TGTGCCTGGAGTGTAAGCGACCCCTACGAGCAGTACTTC. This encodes CAWSVSDPYEQYF.

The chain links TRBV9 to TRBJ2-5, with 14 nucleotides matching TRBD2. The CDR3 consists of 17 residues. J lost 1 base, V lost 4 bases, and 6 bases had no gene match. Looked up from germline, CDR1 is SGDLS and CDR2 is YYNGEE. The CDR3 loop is CASSTGTSGGFQETQYF. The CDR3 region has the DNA TGTGCCAGCAGCACGGGGACTAGCGGGGGCTTCCAAGAGACCCAGTACTTC.

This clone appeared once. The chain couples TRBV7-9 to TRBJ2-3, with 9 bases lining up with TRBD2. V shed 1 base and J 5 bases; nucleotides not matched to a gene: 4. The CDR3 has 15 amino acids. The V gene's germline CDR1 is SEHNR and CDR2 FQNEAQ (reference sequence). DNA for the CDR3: TGTGCCAGCAGCTTAGTAGCGGGGGTGGGAGATACGCAGTATTTT. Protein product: CASSLVAGVGDTQYF.

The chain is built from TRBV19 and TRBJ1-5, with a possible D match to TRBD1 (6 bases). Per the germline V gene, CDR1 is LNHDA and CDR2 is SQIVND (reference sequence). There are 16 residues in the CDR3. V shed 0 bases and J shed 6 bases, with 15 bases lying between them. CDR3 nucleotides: TGTGCCAGTAGTATAGACCATGACAGGCAGGCTCAGCCCCAGCATTTT. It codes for CASSIDHDRQAQPQHF.

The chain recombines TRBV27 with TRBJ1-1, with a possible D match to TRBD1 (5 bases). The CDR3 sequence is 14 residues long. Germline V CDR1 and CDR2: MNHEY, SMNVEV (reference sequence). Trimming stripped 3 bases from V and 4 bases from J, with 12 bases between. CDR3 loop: CASSFQAGSTEAFF. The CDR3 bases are TGTGCCAGCAGTTTTCAGGCAGGGAGCACTGAAGCTTTCTTT.

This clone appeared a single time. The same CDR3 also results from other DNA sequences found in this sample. CDR3 in amino acids: CASRRDYNEQFF. In DNA form, the CDR3 reads TGCGCCAGCAGACGGGACTACAATGAGCAGTTCTTC. V and J are TRBV5-1 and TRBJ2-1, with a weak D call TRBD2 (5 bases). The CDR3 consists of 12 residues. The germline V and J ends were trimmed by 5 bases and 3 bases, with 6 bases remaining between them. Germline CDR1 and CDR2: SGHRS and YFSETQ.

For the CDR3, the DNA is TGTGCCAGCAGCCAAGAACTGACTAGCGGGGACCGGCAGTATTTT. Its protein is CASSQELTSGDRQYF. The chain carries TRBV14 and TRBJ2-3; 11 bases line up with TRBD2. The CDR3 totals 15 residues. In germline, CDR1 is SGHDN, CDR2 FVKESK. J gave up 11 bases and V 0 bases, and 7 bases lay outside the gene matches.

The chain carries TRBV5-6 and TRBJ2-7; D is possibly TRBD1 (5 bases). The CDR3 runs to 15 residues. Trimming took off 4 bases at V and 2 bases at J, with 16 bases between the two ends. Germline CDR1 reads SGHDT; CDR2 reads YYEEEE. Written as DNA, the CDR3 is TGTGCCAGCAGCACCCGACCTCAGGGCCCCTACGAGCAGTACTTC. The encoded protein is CASSTRPQGPYEQYF.

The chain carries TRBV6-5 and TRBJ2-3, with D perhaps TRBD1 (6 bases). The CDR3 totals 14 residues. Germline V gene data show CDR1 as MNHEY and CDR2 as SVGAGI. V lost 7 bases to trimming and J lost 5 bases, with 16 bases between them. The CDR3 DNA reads TGTGCCAGCATTACAGGGAAGTTTGGAGATACGCAGTATTTT. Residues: CASITGKFGDTQYF.

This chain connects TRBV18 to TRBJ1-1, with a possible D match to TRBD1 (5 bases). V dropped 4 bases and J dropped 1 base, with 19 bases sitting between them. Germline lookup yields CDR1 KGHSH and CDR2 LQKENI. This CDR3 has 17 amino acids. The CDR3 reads CASSRTLVGQGNTEAFF. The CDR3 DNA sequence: TGTGCCAGCTCACGTACCCTAGTGGGGCAGGGGAACACTGAAGCTTTCTTT.

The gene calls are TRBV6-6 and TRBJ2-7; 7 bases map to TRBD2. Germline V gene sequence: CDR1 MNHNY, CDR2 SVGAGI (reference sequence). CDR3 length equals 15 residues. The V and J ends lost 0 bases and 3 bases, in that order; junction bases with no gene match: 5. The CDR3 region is CASSYSAGVIYEQYF. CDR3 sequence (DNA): TGTGCCAGCAGTTACTCGGCGGGAGTTATCTACGAGCAGTACTTC.

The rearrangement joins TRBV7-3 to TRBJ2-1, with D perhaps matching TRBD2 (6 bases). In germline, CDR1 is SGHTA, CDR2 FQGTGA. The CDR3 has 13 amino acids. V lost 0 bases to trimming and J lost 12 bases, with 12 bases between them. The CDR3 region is CASSLTTSSGQFF. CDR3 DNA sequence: TGTGCCAGCAGCTTAACGACTAGTAGTGGGCAGTTCTTC.

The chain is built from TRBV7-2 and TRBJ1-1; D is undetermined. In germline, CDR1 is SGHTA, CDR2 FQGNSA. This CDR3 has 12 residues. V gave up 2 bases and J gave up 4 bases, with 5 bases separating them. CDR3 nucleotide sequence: TGTGCCAGCAGCTTAATGGGCACTGAAGCTTTCTTT. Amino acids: CASSLMGTEAFF.

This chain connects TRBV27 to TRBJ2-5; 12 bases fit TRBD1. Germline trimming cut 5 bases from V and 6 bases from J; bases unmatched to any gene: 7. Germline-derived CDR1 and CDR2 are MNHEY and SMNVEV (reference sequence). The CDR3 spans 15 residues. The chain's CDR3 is CASSPGTGGAQTQYF. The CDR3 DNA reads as TGTGCCAGCAGTCCGGGGACAGGGGGCGCGCAGACCCAGTACTTC.